This T cell receptor (beta chain) emerged from a study of human T cells and chemical hapten exposure (dated by TCRdb to about 2021). For the wider study: For sensitization, 2% DPC in acetone was applied to a 2 cm by 2 cm area of upper inner arm skin. Throughout the study period of about 23 weeks, patients also received therapeutic DPC doses to the scalp every week. Patch testing on the upper back used Finn chambers containing 0.01% DPC, with scoring done after 6 days according to International Contact Dermatitis Research Group standards. The mostly female patient cohort included alopecia areata with under or over 50% scalp involvement, alopecia totalis and alopecia universalis. The libraries were sequenced as a pool, and the TCR yield per sample differed mostly because of small variations in library volumes within the pool. This study followed changes in the peripheral blood TCR repertoire in vivo during primary and secondary sensitization of alopecia patients to the hapten diphenylcyclopropenone (DPC). Blood samples were taken from patients before sensitization (week 0) and at 2, 6 and about 24 weeks after DPC sensitization. For TCR sequencing, blood came from over 25 alopecia patients at anywhere from one to four time points (pre-sensitization, 2, 6 and 24 weeks). From each blood RNA sample, both TCR alpha and TCR beta chains were sequenced.

This clonotype has just a few counts. Its antigen is still unknown. Within one base of it there is no much larger clone, and no base qualities were kept. Explained via the paper, the time point label denotes: patch test 1, 2 weeks after DPC sensitization. Explained via the paper, the treatment or condition label denotes: therapeutic diphenylcyclopropenone sensitization with weekly scalp DPC. Total RNA was isolated from unfractionated whole blood collected in Tempus Blood RNA tubes. At each patch-test visit, blood was drawn before the patch test was applied. To be eligible, patients had to be aged 18 to 70, diagnosed with alopecia and judged suitable for DPC therapy, while pregnant patients were excluded. The V end loses 0 bases and the J end loses 2 bases, and a stretch of 8 bases separates them. The germline V gene specifies SQVTM as CDR1 and ANQGSEA as CDR2. Reading from cysteine to phenylalanine, the CDR3 counts 13 amino acids. The CDR3 DNA has 39 bases and is translated from base 1.

Libraries were constructed by RACE. The sample was run on a NextSeq 500. During library preparation, unique molecular identifiers were attached to individual cDNA molecules so that TCRs could be counted in a quantitative, reproducible way. From the authors' description of their analysis: The median number of TCRs per sample was roughly 94,000, ranging from about 20,000 to 700,000. V, J and CDR3 annotation of the TCR reads was performed with the Decombinator software suite. Every sample was subsampled to the same number of TCRs (28,000) for the PS versus PT1 abundance plots. Expanded TCRs were defined as absent before sensitization and observed at least eight times at the 2-week time point. TCRdb itself trimmed the public reads at Q25 with fastp, ran MiXCR and retained productive beta chains. Rows with a matching CDR3 protein are joined into one entry that keeps the most common DNA and genes. It is TCRdb's table, rather than the study itself, that gives the V and J calls and clone size. The sample table shows roughly 50,000 distinct CDR3 sequences, and roughly 11% are seen once. Of the sample, under 2% falls within the top ten clones.

General study outcomes and caveats: A positive correlation was found between the number of PT1 expanded TCRs and patch test score, with significance reached at thresholds 8, 16 and 32 but not 4. Alopecia, a presumed autoimmune disease, was present in all patients, so the immune response of the patients might differ from that of healthy individuals. Repeated subsampling changed both the strength of the expansion versus patch-test correlation and the threshold at which the correlation became significant. Expanded TCRs formed significantly more large CDR3 similarity clusters than pre-sensitization or healthy control sets, consistent with antigen-driven responses. DPC sensitization did not change the number of TCRs with a frequency above 1 in 1000, and there was no evidence of changes in global repertoire structure.

The chain employs TRBV29-1 and TRBJ2-7, and TRBD1 may be the D gene, going by 6 matching bases. The source of this sequence is a woman in her thirties or forties with alopecia areata. Some clones in this sample may be carry-over from other donors' samples. This material consisted of whole blood, taken in connection with sensitization to the hapten diphenylcyclopropenone (DPC). The CDR3 reads CSVEEQGPYEQYF. The base sequence is TGCAGCGTTGAAGAACAGGGTCCCTACGAGCAGTACTTC.